What follows are 13 T cell receptor beta chains derived from one specimen sequenced in a study of identical twins. TCRdb itself ran the 5' RACE reads through MiXCR, one entry per CDR3 protein. This sample yields about 210,000 distinct CDR3 sequences, of which around a tenth are seen a single time; roughly 5% belongs to the top ten. The source material was memory (CD45RO+) T cells sorted from blood. All receptors derive from a young woman in good health.

The chain joins TRBV20-1 to TRBJ2-1, with 7 bases matching TRBD2. CDR3 length equals 17 residues. The germline V gene encodes CDR1 DFQATT and CDR2 SNEGSKA (reference sequence). The trim removed 1 base at V and 3 bases at J, leaving 12 bases unmatched. The CDR3 DNA reads as TGCAGTGCTAGAGCTCGCTACGGGCGGGAGTTCTACAATGAGCAGTTCTTC. Translation gives CSARARYGREFYNEQFF.

The chain recombines TRBV6-6 with TRBJ1-1; D uncertain. This CDR3 is built from 13 residues. Looked up from germline, CDR1 is MNHNY and CDR2 is SVGAGI (reference sequence). Trimming pared 2 bases from V and 1 base from J, leaving 5 bases between. CDR3 region: CASSYGQNTEAFF. The CDR3 nucleotides are TGTGCCAGCAGTTACGGTCAGAACACTGAAGCTTTCTTT.

The chain joins TRBV20-1 to TRBJ2-3; a weak D match, TRBD2 (7 bases). The CDR3 consists of 15 residues. Trimming pared 5 bases from V and 1 base from J, leaving 16 bases between. The germline V gene has CDR1 DFQATT and CDR2 SNEGSKA (reference sequence). Written as DNA, the CDR3 is TGCAGTGCTGCAAGGGGGGCGGGGGGCACAGATACGCAGTATTTT. Amino acids: CSAARGAGGTDTQYF.

This chain uses TRBV18 with TRBJ1-1; TRBD1 aligns across 10 bases. The CDR3 spans 16 residues. Germline CDR1 reads KGHSH; CDR2 reads LQKENI. V shed 2 bases and J 3 bases; nucleotides not matched to a gene: 6. This CDR3 is CASSPTGTGVDTEAFF. CDR3 DNA sequence: TGTGCCAGCTCACCAACCGGGACAGGGGTTGACACTGAAGCTTTCTTT.

This clonotype was picked up many times. The chain has TRBV20-1 and TRBJ2-2, with 8 bases aligning to TRBD2. The germline V gene has CDR1 DFQATT and CDR2 SNEGSKA (reference sequence). CDR3 length: 14 amino acids. V gave up 1 base and J gave up 7 bases; unmatched junction bases: 5. The CDR3 coding sequence is TGCAGTGCTAGAGGGGCGGGGGGCCTCGGGGAGCTGTTTTTT. Protein sequence: CSARGAGGLGELFF.

For the CDR3, the DNA is TGCAGCGTTGGGCACCGAGCTACGAAAGAGACCCAGTACTTC. It encodes CSVGHRATKETQYF. The V call is TRBV29-1, the J call TRBJ2-5; D gene uncertain. The CDR3 runs to 14 residues. Trimming took 4 bases from V and 3 from J, leaving 15 bases between them. CDR1 and CDR2 (germline): SQVTM, ANQGSEA.

This chain joins TRBV6-1 and TRBJ1-2, with 8 bases identical to TRBD1. V dropped 6 bases and J dropped 2; count of bases not matched to a gene: 14. Germline V gives CDR1 MNHNS, CDR2 SASEGT. This CDR3 contains 17 residues. The CDR3 DNA reads as TGTGCCAGCAGGGTCCAAGGACAGGGAGGGCTAAACTATGGCTACACCTTC. This translates into CASRVQGQGGLNYGYTF.

This clonotype has ten or more counts. The chain has TRBV5-5 and TRBJ2-7; the match to TRBD2 covers 11 bases. There are 15 residues in the CDR3. Germline assignment: CDR1 SGHKS and CDR2 YYEKEE (reference sequence). The ends lost 5 bases at V and 3 bases at J; junction bases unmatched: 7. For the CDR3, the DNA is TGTGCCAGCAGACCAGGACTAGCGGGCCTCTACGAGCAGTACTTC. Protein sequence: CASRPGLAGLYEQYF.

The table lists this clonotype with many counts. This chain links TRBV20-1 with TRBJ2-7, with TRBD2 matching 7 bases. Trimming cost V 0 bases and J 7 bases; bases outside gene matches: 21. The CDR3 runs 18 residues. In germline, CDR1 is DFQATT, CDR2 SNEGSKA (reference sequence). This CDR3 is CSARDPPAGRSRLKEQYF. CDR3 nucleotides: TGCAGTGCTAGAGATCCTCCAGCGGGGAGAAGCCGACTAAAGGAGCAGTACTTC.

The rearrangement links TRBV20-1 to TRBJ2-5; 7 positions match TRBD2. Germline CDR1 is DFQATT and CDR2 is SNEGSKA (reference sequence). The CDR3 contains 16 residues. The junction had 12 bases not matched to a gene; V was cut back by 5 bases and J by 0 bases. The CDR3: CSAGPWASGDQETQYF. DNA of the CDR3: TGCAGTGCTGGGCCTTGGGCCAGCGGGGACCAAGAGACCCAGTACTTC.

This clonotype was detected many times. This rearrangement joins TRBV7-2 to TRBJ2-1; 10 nucleotides line up with TRBD2. With 3 bases clipped from V and 4 bases from J, the junction kept 3 bases outside the gene matches. Germline values: CDR1 SGHTA, CDR2 FQGNSA. The CDR3 runs 15 residues. DNA for the CDR3: TGTGCCAGCAGCTTCGGACTAGCGGTATACAATGAGCAGTTCTTC. Its protein is CASSFGLAVYNEQFF.

The CDR3 loop is CSARVSNGGQGYNEQFF. Here the CDR3 DNA reads TGCAGTGCTAGAGTTTCAAATGGGGGACAGGGATACAATGAGCAGTTCTTC. The chain employs TRBV20-1 and TRBJ2-1; 9 nucleotides agree with TRBD1. The CDR3 is made up of 17 amino acids. Germline V gene sequence: CDR1 DFQATT, CDR2 SNEGSKA (reference sequence). V was pared by 1 base and J by 4 bases, with 11 bases of the junction left unmatched.

This clonotype came up many times. This chain links TRBV12-3 or TRBV12-4 with TRBJ1-1; possibly TRBD1 for D (6 bases). V was shortened by 6 bases and J by 5 bases, with 16 bases between the two germline ends. The CDR3 contains 14 residues. CDR3 bases: TGTGCCAGCAGGAGATCTGGGACATTTACTGAAGCTTTCTTT. Translation: CASRRSGTFTEAFF.